One sample yielded the 26 T cell receptor beta chains listed below, sequenced in a study of patients and donors after allogeneic stem cell transplantation. TCRdb redid the calling of the RT-PCR reads with MiXCR, one entry per CDR3 protein. Of some 880,000 distinct CDR3 sequences in the sample, roughly 18% are singletons; the top ten hold around 6%. Sample: blood, either unsorted or a sorted T cell fraction (not recorded which). Source of these receptors: a human donor who was either an allogeneic HSCT recipient or a stem cell or donor lymphocyte infusion donor (not recorded which). It is not recorded whose cells these are; they may come from a transplant donor.

CDR3 in amino acids: CASSKGTANSNQPQHF. Here the CDR3 DNA reads TGTGCCAGCAGCAAAGGGACGGCTAATAGCAATCAGCCCCAGCATTTT. The chain combines TRBV9 with TRBJ1-5; a possible D gene is TRBD1 (5 bases). The CDR3 has 16 amino acids. Germline lookup yields CDR1 SGDLS and CDR2 YYNGEE. V was pared by 4 bases and J by 0 bases, with 14 bases between. Combining the CDR3 with reference TRBV9 and TRBJ1-5 gives the whole variable domain DSGVTQTPKHLITATGQRVTLRCSPRSGDLSVYWYQQSLDQGLQFLIQYYNGEERAKGNILERFSAQQFPDLHSELNLSSLELGDSALYFCASSKGTANSNQPQHFGDGTRLSIL.

The rearrangement joins TRBV10-3 to TRBJ1-3, with a weak D call TRBD1 (5 bases). Trimming left V 8 bases short and J 7 bases short, with 15 bases between. The length of the CDR3 is 13 residues. Germline lookup yields CDR1 ENHRY and CDR2 SYGVKD. CDR3 amino acids: CAIGGDPLNTIYF. The CDR3 nucleotides are TGTGCCATCGGGGGGGACCCCTTGAACACCATATATTTT.

This clonotype was detected a few times. The chain carries TRBV27 and TRBJ2-4, with a weak D call TRBD2 (6 bases). The CDR3 is 13 amino acids. The germline V gene encodes CDR1 MNHEY and CDR2 SMNVEV (reference sequence). Trimming took 5 bases from V and 6 from J, leaving 11 bases between them. CDR3 nucleotide sequence: TGTGCCAGCAGTGAGCTTAGCGGAAACATTCAGTACTTC. Its translation is CASSELSGNIQYF.

The chain is built from TRBV6-5 and TRBJ1-5, with D possibly matching TRBD1 (5 bases). The CDR3 has 14 amino acids. In germline, CDR1 is MNHEY, CDR2 SVGAGI. Trimming removed 6 bases at V and 5 bases at J, with 14 bases between. CDR3 DNA sequence: TGTGCCAGCAGATACATGTGGGGGGATCAGCCCCAGCATTTT. This sequence encodes CASRYMWGDQPQHF.

This chain joins TRBV12-1 and TRBJ1-2; the table names TRBD1, a call not compared with the DNA. TRBV12-1 is labeled a pseudogene. This CDR3 contains 14 residues. CDR3 sequence: CASSSGTGADGYTF. The DNA of the CDR3 is TGTGCCAGCAGCTCCGGGACAGGGGCGGATGGCTACACCTTC.

This chain links TRBV6-2 or TRBV6-3 with TRBJ1-4, with a weak D call TRBD1 (5 bases). Germline assignment: CDR1 MNHEY and CDR2 SVGEGT. Trimming stripped 8 bases from V and 5 bases from J, with 15 bases between. The CDR3 has 14 residues. CDR3 sequence (DNA): TGTGCCAGCGAAGGGCGGGGCCCGAATGAAAAACTGTTTTTT. Translated: CASEGRGPNEKLFF.

This clonotype was counted between two and nine times. The V gene is TRBV5-5, the J gene TRBJ2-1; maybe TRBD2 (5 bases). Trimming pared 4 bases from V and 1 base from J, leaving 15 bases between. Germline CDR1 reads SGHKS; CDR2 reads YYEKEE (reference sequence). CDR3 length equals 16 residues. The CDR3 nucleotides read TGTGCCAGCAGCCCCCGAGGGCCTCGGTCCTACAATGAGCAGTTCTTC. Translating gives CASSPRGPRSYNEQFF.

The chain couples TRBV13 to TRBJ2-1; tentative D call: TRBD2 (5 bases). V lost 4 bases, J lost 8 bases, and 15 bases lay in between. There are 14 residues in the CDR3. CDR1 and CDR2 (germline): PRHDT, FYEKMQ (reference sequence). CDR3 bases: TGTGCCAGCAGCTCCAGAGGGCAGCGGCATGAGCAGTTCTTC. Its translation is CASSSRGQRHEQFF. The variable domain in full, with the rest retrieved from reference TRBV13 and TRBJ2-1, is AAGVIQSPRHLIKEKRETATLKCYPIPRHDTVYWYQQGPGQDPQFLISFYEKMQSDKGSIPDRFSAQQFSDYHSELNMSSLELGDSALYFCASSSRGQRHEQFFGPGTRLTVL.

This clonotype has more than one count but fewer than ten. The CDR3 DNA reads TGTGCCAGCAGCTTAATTCAGGGGGGGGTGAATGAGCAGTTCTTC. Residues: CASSLIQGGVNEQFF. J is TRBJ2-1 and V is TRBV7-9; either TRBD1 or TRBD2 may supply D (7 bases each). The CDR3 contains 15 residues. Trimming took 2 bases from V and 7 from J, leaving 15 bases between them. Germline V gives CDR1 SEHNR, CDR2 FQNEAQ (reference sequence). Supplemented by reference TRBV7-9 and TRBJ2-1, the full variable domain reads DTGVSQNPRHKITKRGQNVTFRCDPISEHNRLYWYRQTLGQGPEFLTYFQNEAQLEKSRLLSDRFSAERPKGSFSTLEIQRTEQGDSAMYLCASSLIQGGVNEQFFGPGTRLTVL.

The CDR3 region has the DNA TGTGCCAGCAGTCCTACAGGGGAGTCCTACAATGAGCAGTTCTTC. Its protein is CASSPTGESYNEQFF. The chain recombines TRBV3-1 with TRBJ2-1; 7 bases line up with TRBD1. The CDR3 length is 15 residues. The V segment lost 6 bases and the J segment 1 base; nucleotides outside the gene matches: 6. Germline V gene lookup returns CDR1 LGHDT and CDR2 YNNKEL (reference sequence).

This chain joins TRBV12-3 or TRBV12-4 and TRBJ2-2; 7 bases line up with TRBD1. The length of the CDR3 is 16 residues. After removal of 6 bases from V and 1 base from J, the junction contained 8 bases not matched to a gene. The CDR3 nucleotides are TGTGCCAGCAGGCCACAGGGGACCCAGAACACCGGGGAGCTGTTTTTT. Encoded protein: CASRPQGTQNTGELFF.

The gene calls are TRBV5-1 and TRBJ2-3; no clear D gene. This CDR3 has 13 residues. Germline values: CDR1 SGHRS, CDR2 YFSETQ. Trimming left V 0 bases short and J 2 bases short, with 4 bases between. This CDR3 is CASSLDLTDTQYF. The CDR3 DNA reads as TGCGCCAGCAGCTTGGACCTCACAGATACGCAGTATTTT. Full variable domain (outside the CDR3, taken from reference TRBV5-1 and TRBJ2-3): KAGVTQTPRYLIKTRGQQVTLSCSPISGHRSVSWYQQTPGQGLQFLFEYFSETQRNKGNFPGRFSGRQFSNSRSEMNVSTLELGDSALYLCASSLDLTDTQYFGPGTRLTVL.

This clonotype was detected a few times. The gene calls are TRBV11-2 and TRBJ1-1; D perhaps matches TRBD1 (5 bases). Germline assignment: CDR1 SGHAT and CDR2 FQNNGV. The ends were cut back, 2 bases at V and 4 bases at J, with 17 bases in the middle. There are 16 residues in the CDR3. CDR3 coding DNA: TGTGCCAGCAGCTTATGGAGCAGGGACGGTGTCACTGAAGCTTTCTTT. Encoded protein: CASSLWSRDGVTEAFF.

The rearrangement joins TRBV11-2 to TRBJ2-2, with 8 bases matching TRBD1. Germline CDR1 reads SGHAT; CDR2 reads FQNNGV. The CDR3 consists of 15 residues. Trimming cost V 10 bases and J 1 base; bases outside gene matches: 8. The CDR3 sequence is CATTQGVGNTGELFF. CDR3 bases: TGTGCCACGACACAGGGGGTGGGGAACACCGGGGAGCTGTTTTTT.

In regard to this clonotype: An end of the junction differs from the germline gene, which may be a read error. The chain recombines TRBV5-1 with TRBJ2-4; D possibly corresponds to TRBD1 (6 bases). The V gene's germline CDR1 is SGHRS and CDR2 YFSETQ. CDR3 length equals 16 residues. CDR3 DNA: TGCGCCAGCAGCTTGAGTCAGGGGATAGCCAAAAACACTCAGTACTTC. Protein product: CASSLSQGIAKNTQYF. Together with reference TRBV5-1 and TRBJ2-4, the CDR3 gives the full variable domain: KAGVTQTPRYLIKTRGQQVTLSCSPISGHRSVSWYQQTPGQGLQFLFEYFSETQRNKGNFPGRFSGRQFSNSRSEMNVSTLELGDSALYLCASSLSQGIAKNTQYFGAGTRLSVL.

V is TRBV12-3 or TRBV12-4 and J is TRBJ2-1, with 11 nucleotides matching TRBD2. The CDR3 consists of 15 residues. J was trimmed by 9 bases and V by 7 bases; bases with no gene match: 11. The CDR3 spells CASTPLAGEFPEQFF. Written as DNA, the CDR3 is TGTGCCAGCACTCCACTAGCGGGAGAATTCCCTGAGCAGTTCTTC.

This clonotype was seen a handful of times. This chain uses TRBV11-2 with TRBJ2-2; D might be TRBD1 (6 bases). V was cut by 4 bases and J by 9 bases, with 18 bases left in between. Germline assignment: CDR1 SGHAT and CDR2 FQNNGV. CDR3 length equals 15 residues. In DNA form, the CDR3 reads TGTGCCAGCAGCTCCTATTCAGGGGTAGCACGGGAGCTGTTTTTT. The encoded protein is CASSSYSGVARELFF.

This clonotype was counted between two and nine times. The chain is built from TRBV9 and TRBJ2-1; 8 positions match TRBD2. The V and J ends lost 0 bases and 4 bases, in that order; junction bases with no gene match: 3. CDR1 and CDR2 (germline): SGDLS, YYNGEE. The CDR3 covers 15 residues. The CDR3 here is CASSVAGGEYNEQFF. The DNA for the CDR3 is TGTGCCAGCAGCGTAGCCGGGGGGGAGTACAATGAGCAGTTCTTC.

This clonotype was observed a handful of times. This chain joins TRBV7-3 and TRBJ2-5; D is ambiguous. Germline V gives CDR1 SGHTA, CDR2 FQGTGA. This CDR3 comprises 13 residues. Trimming pared 4 bases from V and 5 bases from J, leaving 11 bases between. The DNA of the CDR3 is TGTGCCAGCAGCTGGGCTCATACTGAGACCCAGTACTTC. It codes for CASSWAHTETQYF.

The chain is built from TRBV7-3 and TRBJ1-2; 8 positions match TRBD1. CDR1 and CDR2 (germline): SGHTA, FQGTGA. The V segment lost 5 bases and the J segment 5 bases; nucleotides outside the gene matches: 4. This CDR3 has 13 residues. The CDR3 loop reads CASSNTGGYGYTF. CDR3 bases: TGTGCCAGCAGCAATACAGGGGGATATGGCTACACCTTC.

There are many counts of this clonotype. The chain combines TRBV12-3 or TRBV12-4 with TRBJ2-7, with 7 positions matching TRBD1. V was clipped by 2 bases and J by 4 bases; unmatched bases: 5. This CDR3 has 14 amino acids. The CDR3 nucleotides read TGTGCCAGCAGTTTAAACAGGGGCGGGTACGAGCAGTACTTC. Encoded protein: CASSLNRGGYEQYF.

This clonotype was detected only a few times. This chain connects TRBV4-3 to TRBJ2-7; 7 bases map to TRBD2. The trim removed 3 bases at V and 0 bases at J, leaving 5 bases unmatched. Germline V gene lookup returns CDR1 LGHNA and CDR2 YSLEER. The CDR3 totals 15 residues. The CDR3 nucleotides read TGCGCCAGCAGCCAGAGCGGGGAGAGCTCCTACGAGCAGTACTTC. As protein: CASSQSGESSYEQYF.

A few counts support this clonotype. CDR3 amino acids: CASSLGTSAGNTIYF. Written as DNA, the CDR3 is TGCGCCAGCAGCTTGGGGACGTCGGCGGGAAACACCATATATTTT. The genes are TRBV5-1 and TRBJ1-3, with unresolved D. Trimming pared 0 bases from V and 4 bases from J, leaving 11 bases between. CDR1 and CDR2 (germline): SGHRS, YFSETQ. CDR3 length: 15 residues. The variable domain in full, with the rest retrieved from reference TRBV5-1 and TRBJ1-3, is KAGVTQTPRYLIKTRGQQVTLSCSPISGHRSVSWYQQTPGQGLQFLFEYFSETQRNKGNFPGRFSGRQFSNSRSEMNVSTLELGDSALYLCASSLGTSAGNTIYFGEGSWLTVV.

This clonotype came up a few times. This sequence joins TRBV7-8 and TRBJ2-1; the D gene could be TRBD1 or TRBD2 (6 bases each). Looked up from germline, CDR1 is SGHVS and CDR2 is FQNEAQ. The V gene lost 1 base and the J gene lost 9 bases, with 16 bases spanning the gap. This CDR3 is built from 15 residues. CDR3 in amino acids: CASSLEGGLRSEQFF. In DNA form, the CDR3 reads TGTGCCAGCAGCTTAGAGGGGGGCCTCCGATCTGAGCAGTTCTTC.

This chain connects TRBV4-1 to TRBJ2-5; D unclear. V lost 1 base and J lost 5, with 11 bases in between. The germline V gene encodes CDR1 MGHRA and CDR2 YSYEKL. CDR3 size: 14 residues. The CDR3 spells CASSQGITWETQYF. The CDR3 nucleotides are TGCGCCAGCAGCCAAGGTATCACCTGGGAGACCCAGTACTTC.

In its sample, this clonotype was seen many times. This chain connects TRBV20-1 to TRBJ2-3; TRBD1 is a possible D gene (6 bases). The length of the CDR3 is 12 residues. Trimming took 5 bases from V and 4 from J, leaving 10 bases between them. Germline CDR1 and CDR2: DFQATT and SNEGSKA (reference sequence). CDR3 nucleotide sequence: TGCAGTGCTGGAACAGGGTCAGATACGCAGTATTTT. Its protein is CSAGTGSDTQYF.